Listed here are 4 T cell receptor beta chains from one sample, sequenced in a study of blood T cell repertoires in COVID-19. Using immunoSEQ multiplex PCR, the repertoire was profiled, and TCRdb retains in-frame clones only, with some absent. This table holds 400,000 to 450,000 clones, about 91% found once. Specimen: peripheral blood. The origin of the receptors is a woman in her 50s with COVID-19, enrolled during active disease.

The chain uses TRBV2 and TRBJ2-5, with TRBD1 as a possible D gene (7 bases). With 4 bases removed from V and 4 bases from J, the gap between germline ends came to 16 bases. The germline V gene encodes CDR1 SNHLY and CDR2 FYNNEI. The CDR3 contains 15 residues. CDR3 residues: CASSGSRQGGETQYF. The CDR3 nucleotides are TGTGCCAGCAGTGGCTCCCGGCAGGGGGGAGAGACCCAGTACTTC.

The J gene is TRBJ1-1, the V gene TRBV7-3; D is perhaps TRBD1 (5 bases). The CDR3 runs 15 residues. V was pared by 1 base and J by 4 bases, with 13 bases between. The V gene's germline CDR1 is SGHTA and CDR2 FQGTGA. The DNA for the CDR3 is TGTGCCAGCAGCTTAAGCTCCGGGGGGGTCACTGAAGCTTTCTTT. It translates to CASSLSSGGVTEAFF.

This sequence joins TRBV6-6 and TRBJ2-7, with TRBD2 matching 11 bases. In germline, CDR1 is MNHNY, CDR2 SVGAGI (reference sequence). The CDR3 has 15 amino acids. J was trimmed by 6 bases and V by 3 bases; bases with no gene match: 7. CDR3 coding DNA: TGTGCCAGCAGTTATAAGCCTAGCGGGGGGACCGAGCAGTACTTC. Its translation: CASSYKPSGGTEQYF.

This sequence joins TRBV28 and TRBJ1-2; 10 bases line up with TRBD1. The CDR3 contains 15 residues. Germline lookup yields CDR1 MDHEN and CDR2 SYDVKM. The trim removed 4 bases at V and 7 bases at J, leaving 9 bases unmatched. Here the CDR3 DNA reads TGTGCCAGCAGTTCTACTCGACAGGGGGCAGGTGGCTACACCTTC. Its translation: CASSSTRQGAGGYTF.